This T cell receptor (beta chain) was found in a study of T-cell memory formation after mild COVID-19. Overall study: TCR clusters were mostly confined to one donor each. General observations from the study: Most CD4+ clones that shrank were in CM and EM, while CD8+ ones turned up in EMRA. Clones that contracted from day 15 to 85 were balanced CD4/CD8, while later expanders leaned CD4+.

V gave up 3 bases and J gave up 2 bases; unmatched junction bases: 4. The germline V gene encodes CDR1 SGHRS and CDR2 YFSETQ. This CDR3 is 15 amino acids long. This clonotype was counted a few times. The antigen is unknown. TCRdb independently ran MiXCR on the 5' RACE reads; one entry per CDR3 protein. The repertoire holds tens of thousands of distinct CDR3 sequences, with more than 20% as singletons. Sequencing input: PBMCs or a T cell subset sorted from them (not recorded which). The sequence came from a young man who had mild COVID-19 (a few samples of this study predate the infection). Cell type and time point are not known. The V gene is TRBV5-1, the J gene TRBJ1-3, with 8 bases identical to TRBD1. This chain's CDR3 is CASSWTGLAGNTIYF. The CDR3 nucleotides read TGCGCCAGCAGCTGGACAGGGTTGGCTGGAAACACCATATATTTT.